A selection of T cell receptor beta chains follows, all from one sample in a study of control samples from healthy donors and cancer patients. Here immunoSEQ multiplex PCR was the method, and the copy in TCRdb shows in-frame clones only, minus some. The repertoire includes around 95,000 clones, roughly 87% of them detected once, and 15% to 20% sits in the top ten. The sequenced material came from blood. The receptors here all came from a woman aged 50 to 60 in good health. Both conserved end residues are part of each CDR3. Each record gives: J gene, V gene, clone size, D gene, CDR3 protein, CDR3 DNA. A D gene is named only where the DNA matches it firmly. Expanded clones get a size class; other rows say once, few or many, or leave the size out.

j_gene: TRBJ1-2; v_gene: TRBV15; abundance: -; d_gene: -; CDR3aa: CATKGHEIYTF; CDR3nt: TGTGCCACCAAGGGGCACGAGATCTACACCTTC
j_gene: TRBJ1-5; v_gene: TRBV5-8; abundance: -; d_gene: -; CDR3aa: CASSPGGGKPQHF; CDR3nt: TGTGCCAGCAGCCCCGGGGGCGGTAAGCCCCAGCATTTT
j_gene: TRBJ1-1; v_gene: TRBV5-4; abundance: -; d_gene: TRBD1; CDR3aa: CASSSGGTEAFF; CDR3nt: TGTGCCAGCAGCTCAGGGGGCACTGAAGCTTTCTTT
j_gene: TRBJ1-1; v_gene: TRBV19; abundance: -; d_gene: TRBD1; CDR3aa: CASSEIQGEAFF; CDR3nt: TGTGCCAGTAGTGAAATACAGGGGGAAGCTTTCTTT
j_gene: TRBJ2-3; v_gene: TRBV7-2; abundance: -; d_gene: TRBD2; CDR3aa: CASQRVTSGAVTQYF; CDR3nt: TGTGCCAGCCAGAGGGTGACTAGCGGGGCTGTTACGCAGTATTTT
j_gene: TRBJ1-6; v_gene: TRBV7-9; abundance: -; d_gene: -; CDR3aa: CASSLATDRHSPLHF; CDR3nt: TGTGCCAGCAGCTTAGCGACGGACCGACATTCACCCCTCCACTTT
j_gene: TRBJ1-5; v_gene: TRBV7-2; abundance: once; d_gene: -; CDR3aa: CASSIESGLTQPQHF; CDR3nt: TGTGCCAGCAGCATAGAGAGTGGACTCACTCAGCCCCAGCATTTT
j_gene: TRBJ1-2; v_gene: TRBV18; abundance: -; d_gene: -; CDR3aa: CASSPFDQTANYGYTF; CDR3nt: TGTGCCAGCTCACCATTTGATCAGACAGCTAACTATGGCTACACCTTC
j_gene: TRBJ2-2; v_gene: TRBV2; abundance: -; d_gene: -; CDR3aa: CASRGVRGNTGELFF; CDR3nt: TGTGCCAGCAGGGGGGTGCGGGGGAACACCGGGGAGCTGTTTTTT
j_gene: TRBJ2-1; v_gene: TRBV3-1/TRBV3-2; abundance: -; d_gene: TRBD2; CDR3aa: CASSLIAGGSYNEQFF; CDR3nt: TGTGCCAGCAGCCTCATAGCGGGGGGATCCTACAATGAGCAGTTCTTC
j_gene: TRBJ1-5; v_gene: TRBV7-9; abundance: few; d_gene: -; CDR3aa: CASSAGGDQPQHF; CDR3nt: TGTGCCAGCAGCGCGGGGGGGGATCAGCCCCAGCATTTT
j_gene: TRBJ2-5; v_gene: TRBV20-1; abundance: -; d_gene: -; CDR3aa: CSASWTVQETQYF; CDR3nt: TGCAGTGCTAGTTGGACGGTACAAGAGACCCAGTACTTC
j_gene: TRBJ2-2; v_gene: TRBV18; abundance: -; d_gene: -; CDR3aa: CASSPGTGELFF; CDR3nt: TGTGCCAGCTCACCGGGAACCGGGGAGCTGTTTTTT
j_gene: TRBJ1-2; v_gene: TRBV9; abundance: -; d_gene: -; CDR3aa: CASSVDASPFGYTF; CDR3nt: TGTGCCAGCAGCGTAGATGCTTCACCCTTTGGCTACACCTTC
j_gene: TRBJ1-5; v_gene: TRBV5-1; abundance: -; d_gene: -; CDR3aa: CASSPDGAQPQHF; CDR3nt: TGCGCCAGCAGCCCAGATGGGGCTCAGCCCCAGCATTTT
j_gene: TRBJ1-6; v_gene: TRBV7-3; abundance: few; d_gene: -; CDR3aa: CASSFASNNSPLHF; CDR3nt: TGTGCCAGCAGCTTTGCCAGCAATAATTCACCCCTCCACTTT
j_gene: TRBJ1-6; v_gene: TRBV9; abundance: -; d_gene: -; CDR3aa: CASSPYHGGNNSPLHF; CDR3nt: TGTGCCAGCAGCCCGTATCATGGCGGGAATAATTCACCCCTCCACTTT
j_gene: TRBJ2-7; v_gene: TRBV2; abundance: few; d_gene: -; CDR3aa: CASSGGDGYYEQYF; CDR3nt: TGTGCCAGCAGTGGGGGGGACGGCTACTACGAGCAGTACTTC
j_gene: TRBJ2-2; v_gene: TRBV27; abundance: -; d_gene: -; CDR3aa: CASSLIDTGELFF; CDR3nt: TGTGCCAGCAGTTTAATTGACACCGGGGAGCTGTTTTTT
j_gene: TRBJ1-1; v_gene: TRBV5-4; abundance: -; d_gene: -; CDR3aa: CASSSGGAGAFEAFF; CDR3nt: TGTGCCAGCAGCTCCGGTGGGGCAGGGGCCTTCGAAGCTTTCTTT
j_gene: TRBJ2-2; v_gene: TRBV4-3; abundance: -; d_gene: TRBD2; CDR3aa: CASSQALGGSGELFF; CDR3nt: TGCGCCAGCAGCCAAGCTCTGGGGGGGTCCGGGGAGCTGTTTTTT
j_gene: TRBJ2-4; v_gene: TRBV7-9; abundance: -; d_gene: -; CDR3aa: CASSDRDREAKNIQYF; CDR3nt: TGTGCCAGCAGCGACCGGGACCGAGAAGCCAAAAACATTCAGTACTTC
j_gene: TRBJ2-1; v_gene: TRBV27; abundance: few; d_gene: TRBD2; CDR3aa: CASSPQGLAGGNEQFF; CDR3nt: TGTGCCAGCAGTCCCCAAGGACTAGCGGGGGGGAATGAGCAGTTCTTC
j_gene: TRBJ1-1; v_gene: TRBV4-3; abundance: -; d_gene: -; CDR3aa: CASSPQDRGSTEAFF; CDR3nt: TGCGCCAGCAGCCCCCAAGACCGGGGAAGCACTGAAGCTTTCTTT
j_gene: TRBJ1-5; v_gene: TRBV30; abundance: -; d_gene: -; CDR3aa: CAWSVGEWVGNQPQHF; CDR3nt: TGTGCCTGGAGTGTAGGGGAGTGGGTGGGCAATCAGCCCCAGCATTTT
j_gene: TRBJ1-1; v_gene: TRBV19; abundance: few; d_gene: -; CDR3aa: CASSRWTELNTEAFF; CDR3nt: TGTGCCAGTAGCCGCTGGACAGAACTGAACACTGAAGCTTTCTTT
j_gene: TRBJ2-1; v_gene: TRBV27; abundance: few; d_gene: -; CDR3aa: CASSYKAGRLSEQFF; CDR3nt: TGTGCCAGCAGTTACAAGGCGGGGAGGTTAAGTGAGCAGTTCTTC
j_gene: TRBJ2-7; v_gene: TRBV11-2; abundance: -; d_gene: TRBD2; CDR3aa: CASSLIASGYEQYF; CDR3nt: TGTGCCAGCAGCTTAATAGCTAGCGGCTACGAGCAGTACTTC
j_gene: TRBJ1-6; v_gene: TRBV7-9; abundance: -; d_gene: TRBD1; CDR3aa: CASSLAPGQVSHNSPLHF; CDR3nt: TGTGCCAGCAGCTTAGCGCCCGGACAGGTAAGTCATAATTCACCCCTCCACTTT
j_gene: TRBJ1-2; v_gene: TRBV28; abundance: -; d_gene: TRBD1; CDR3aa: CASSLSGTVYGYTF; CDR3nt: TGTGCCAGCAGTTTATCCGGGACAGTCTATGGCTACACCTTC
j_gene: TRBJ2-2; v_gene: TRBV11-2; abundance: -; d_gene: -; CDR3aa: CASSLVGTGELFF; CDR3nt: TGTGCCAGCAGCTTAGTAGGGACCGGGGAGCTGTTTTTT
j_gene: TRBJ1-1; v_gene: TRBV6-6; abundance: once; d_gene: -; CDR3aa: CASSYGREALRTEAFF; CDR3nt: TGTGCCAGCAGTTACGGGCGGGAGGCCCTGAGGACTGAAGCTTTCTTT
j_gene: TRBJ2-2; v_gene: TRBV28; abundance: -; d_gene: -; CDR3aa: CASSLYKVNTGELFF; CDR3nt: TGTGCCAGCAGTTTATATAAAGTAAACACCGGGGAGCTGTTTTTT
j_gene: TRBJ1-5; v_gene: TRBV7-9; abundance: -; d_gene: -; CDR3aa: CASSPVDQPQHF; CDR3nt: TGTGCCAGCAGCCCGGTTGATCAGCCCCAGCATTTT
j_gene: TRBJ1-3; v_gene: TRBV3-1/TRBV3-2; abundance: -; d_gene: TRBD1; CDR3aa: CASSQLQGNTIYF; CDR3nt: TGTGCCAGCAGCCAACTACAGGGGAACACCATATATTTT
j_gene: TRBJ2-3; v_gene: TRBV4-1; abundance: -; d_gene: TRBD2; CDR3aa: CASSPRWVRENTDTQYF; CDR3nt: TGCGCCAGCAGCCCCCGTTGGGTGCGGGAGAACACAGATACGCAGTATTTT
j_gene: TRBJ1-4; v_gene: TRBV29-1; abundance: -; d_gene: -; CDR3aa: CSVGGEGKQKLFF; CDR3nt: TGCAGCGTTGGAGGGGAAGGGAAACAAAAACTGTTTTTT
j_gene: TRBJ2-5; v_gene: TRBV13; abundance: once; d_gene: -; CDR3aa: CASSFRQSETQYF; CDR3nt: TGTGCCAGCAGCTTCCGCCAGTCCGAGACCCAGTACTTC
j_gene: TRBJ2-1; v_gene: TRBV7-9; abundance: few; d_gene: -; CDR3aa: CASSPRDSQWDNEQFF; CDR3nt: TGTGCCAGCAGCCCTCGGGACTCCCAGTGGGACAATGAGCAGTTCTTC
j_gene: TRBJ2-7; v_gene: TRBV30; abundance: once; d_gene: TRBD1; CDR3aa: CAWSVTGYYEQYF; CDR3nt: TGTGCCTGGAGTGTGACAGGGTACTACGAGCAGTACTTC
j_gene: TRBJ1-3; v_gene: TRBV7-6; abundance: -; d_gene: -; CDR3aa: CASSVNQGSFDTIYF; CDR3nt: TGTGCCAGCAGCGTAAACCAGGGTTCTTTTGACACCATATATTTT
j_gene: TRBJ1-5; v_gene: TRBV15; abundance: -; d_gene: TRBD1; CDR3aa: CATSDLEAPGQANQPQHF; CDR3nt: TGTGCCACCAGCGACCTCGAGGCTCCGGGACAGGCCAATCAGCCCCAGCATTTT
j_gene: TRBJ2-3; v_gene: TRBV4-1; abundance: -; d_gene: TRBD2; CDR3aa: CASSPGLAATDTQYF; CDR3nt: TGCGCCAGCAGCCCCGGGCTAGCGGCCACAGATACGCAGTATTTT
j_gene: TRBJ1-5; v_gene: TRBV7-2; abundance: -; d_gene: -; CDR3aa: CASSSFHQPQHF; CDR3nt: TGTGCCAGCAGCTCATTTCATCAGCCCCAGCATTTT
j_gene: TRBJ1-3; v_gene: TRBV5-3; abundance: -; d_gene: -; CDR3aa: CARSRTPGAGNTIYF; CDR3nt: TGTGCCAGAAGCCGAACCCCAGGGGCTGGAAACACCATATATTTT
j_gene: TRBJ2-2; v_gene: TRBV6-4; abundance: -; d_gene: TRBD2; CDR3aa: CASSDSIGGSGPGELFF; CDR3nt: TGTGCCAGCAGTGACTCGATAGGCGGGAGCGGCCCCGGGGAGCTGTTTTTT
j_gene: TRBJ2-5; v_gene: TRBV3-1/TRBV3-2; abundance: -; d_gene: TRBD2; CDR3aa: CASSAGRGGLGTQYF; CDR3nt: TGTGCCAGCAGCGCCGGGCGGGGGGGCCTTGGGACCCAGTACTTC
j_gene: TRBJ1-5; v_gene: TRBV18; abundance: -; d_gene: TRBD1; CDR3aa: CASSPSSGTGNMTQHF; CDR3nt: TGTGCCAGCTCACCCTCTTCCGGGACAGGGAACATGACCCAGCATTTT
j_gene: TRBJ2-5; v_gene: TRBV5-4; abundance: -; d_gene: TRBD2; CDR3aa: CASSQRGQYGTSGDRGTQYF; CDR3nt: TGTGCCAGCAGCCAGAGGGGCCAATATGGGACTAGCGGGGACAGGGGGACCCAGTACTTC
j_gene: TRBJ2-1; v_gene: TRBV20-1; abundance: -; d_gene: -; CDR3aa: CSARAVHEQFF; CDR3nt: TGCAGTGCTAGAGCGGTCCATGAGCAGTTCTTC
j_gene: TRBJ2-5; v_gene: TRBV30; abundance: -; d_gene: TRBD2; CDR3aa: CAWSVPSGGRETQYF; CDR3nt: TGTGCCTGGAGTGTACCTAGCGGGGGCCGGGAGACCCAGTACTTC
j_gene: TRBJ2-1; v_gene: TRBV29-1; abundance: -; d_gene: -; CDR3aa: CSVGRDVINEQFF; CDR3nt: TGCAGCGTTGGTCGGGACGTAATCAATGAGCAGTTCTTC
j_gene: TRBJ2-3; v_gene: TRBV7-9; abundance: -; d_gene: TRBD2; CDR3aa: CATSGSADTQYF; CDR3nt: TGTGCCACTAGCGGGAGTGCAGATACGCAGTATTTT
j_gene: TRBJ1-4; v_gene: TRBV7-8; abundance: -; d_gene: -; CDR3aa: CASSLSAPGPANEKLFF; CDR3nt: TGTGCCAGCAGCTTAAGTGCCCCTGGGCCAGCTAATGAAAAACTGTTTTTT